The next 20 T cell receptor beta chains were all read from a single sample in a study of tumor and adjacent non-tumor tissue in lung cancer. A modified ARM-PCR protocol with three rounds of nested PCR amplified TCRbeta. In TCRdb, the multiplex PCR reads were re-called with MiXCR into one record per CDR3 protein. The sample holds roughly 67,000 distinct CDR3 sequences, 75% to 85% seen once. This sample's RNA came from whole unsorted tissue. This non-tumor lung sample came from over 3 cm beyond the tumor edge. Sequenced material: distant non-tumor lung tissue. These receptors were taken from a man in his 60s with non-small cell lung cancer.

This clonotype was observed a single time. One end of the junction fails to match germline, which may point to a read error. The chain uses TRBV6-5 and TRBJ2-1, with 7 bases lining up with TRBD2. Germline lookup yields CDR1 MNHEY and CDR2 SVGAGI. The CDR3 is made up of 13 amino acids. Here the CDR3 DNA reads TGTGCCAGCAGTTGGGCGGGAGAGAATGAGCGGTTCTTC. Its translation is CASSWAGENERFF.

As to this clonotype: This is likely a read error, given that the CDR3 carries no conserved phenylalanine or tryptophan at its end. No DNA is shown, since the ends of the CDR3 on it are uncertain; the CDR3 is the one TCRdb lists. The chain uses TRBV4-2 and TRBJ2-1. Germline V CDR1 and CDR2: LGHNA, YNFKEQ. The CDR3 totals 12 residues, both ends included. CDR3 region: CASSQDPREQIS.

This clonotype has a single count. Because the CDR3's place on the DNA is in doubt, the DNA is left out and the CDR3 is given as listed by TCRdb. This chain links TRBV11-1 with TRBJ2-2. The CDR3 length is 14 residues, termini included. Germline lookup yields CDR1 SGHAT and CDR2 FQDESV (reference sequence). CDR3 loop: CASGYTIGPGSCFF.

This clonotype was found many times. The chain links TRBV20-1 to TRBJ1-1; D is uncertain. Germline V gene data show CDR1 as DFQATT and CDR2 as SNEGSKA (reference sequence). The CDR3 runs 13 residues. Trimming took 6 bases from V and 10 from J, leaving 21 bases between them. The CDR3 nucleotides read TGCAGTGCCCCGCGGGGTGGGTTTGGCGGAGCTTTCTTT. Translated, it gives CSAPRGGFGGAFF.

Points on this clonotype: An end of the junction does not agree with germline; a read error may underlie this. The chain recombines TRBV6-2 or TRBV6-3 with TRBJ2-1, with 7 bases lining up with TRBD1. Germline values: CDR1 MNHEY, CDR2 SVGEGT. The length of the CDR3 is 14 residues. CDR3 nucleotide sequence: TGTGCCAGCAGTCGACAGGGTTCCTACAATGCACAGATCTTC. Translation gives CASSRQGSYNAQIF.

Details on this clonotype: A read error may produce the germline difference seen at one junction end. This chain links TRBV4-1 with TRBJ2-3, with 10 bases that match TRBD1. Germline V CDR1 and CDR2: MGHRA, YSYEKL. The CDR3 has 16 residues. DNA for the CDR3: TGCGCCAGTAGCCAAGGGACAGGGGACATGTCAGATGCGCAGTATTTT. Encoded protein: CASSQGTGDMSDAQYF.

Of note for this clonotype: Germline is not matched at one junction end, which may reflect a read error. The CDR3 is CSVRDRRTDRQYF. In DNA, the CDR3 is TGCAGCGTAAGGGACCGGAGGACAGATAGGCAGTATTTT. The chain combines TRBV29-1 with TRBJ2-3, with TRBD1 as a possible D gene (6 bases). CDR1 and CDR2 (germline): SQVTM, ANQGSEA. The CDR3 covers 13 residues.

This clonotype was recorded a few times. The chain combines TRBV11-2 with TRBJ1-6, with D possibly TRBD1 on 6 matching bases. The CDR3 covers 14 residues. V shed 0 bases and J shed 6 bases, with 6 bases lying between them. Germline CDR1 is SGHAT and CDR2 is FQNNGV. The CDR3 nucleotides are TGTGCCAGCAGCTTAGACAGGGGTAATTCACCCCTCCACTTT. Encoded protein: CASSLDRGNSPLHF.

The chain carries TRBV7-9 and TRBJ2-7; D is unresolved. Germline values: CDR1 SEHNR, CDR2 FQNEAQ (reference sequence). V gave up 4 bases and J gave up 7 bases, with 11 bases separating them. This CDR3 spans 12 amino acids. CDR3 residues: CASSSVGWEQYF. The CDR3 nucleotides read TGTGCCAGCAGCTCCGTTGGGTGGGAGCAGTACTTC.

Concerning this clonotype: At one end, the junction sequence differs from germline, possibly due to a read error. The chain couples TRBV12-3 or TRBV12-4 to TRBJ2-1; TRBD2 matches at 7 bases. The CDR3 has 15 amino acids. The CDR3 coding sequence is TGTGTCAGCACTTTCTCTCAGCGGGATCACAATGAGCAGTTCTTC. Its protein product is CVSTFSQRDHNEQFF.

Worth noting for this clonotype: This sequence may be a read error, since a much larger clone differs from it by one base. The V gene is TRBV13, the J gene TRBJ2-7; D call uncertain. Germline CDR1 PRHDT, CDR2 FYEKMQ (reference sequence). The CDR3 is 14 residues long. The CDR3 DNA sequence: TGTGCCAGCAGCTTCGTTCAAAGCTCCTACGTGCAGTACTTC. Amino acids: CASSFVQSSYVQYF. The variable domain in full, completed from reference TRBV13 and TRBJ2-7, reads AAGVIQSPRHLIKEKRETATLKCYPIPRHDTVYWYQQGPGQDPQFLISFYEKMQSDKGSIPDRFSAQQFSDYHSELNMSSLELGDSALYFCASSFVQSSYVQYFGPGTRLTVT.

The table lists this clonotype with a count of one. The junction and the germline gene differ at one end; a read error may be behind it. The genes are TRBV29-1 and TRBJ1-2; D perhaps matches TRBD1 (6 bases). The CDR3 consists of 13 residues. CDR1 and CDR2 (germline): SQVTM, ANQGSEA. In nucleotides, the CDR3 is TGCAGTGTCTCACCCCAACAGGGTCGCGGCTACGCCTTC. Protein sequence: CSVSPQQGRGYAF.

The chain is built from TRBV4-1 and TRBJ1-1; D may be TRBD1 (5 bases). V was shortened by 4 bases and J by 2 bases, with 14 bases between the two germline ends. CDR3 length: 15 amino acids. Germline V gives CDR1 MGHRA, CDR2 YSYEKL. DNA for the CDR3: TGCGCCAGCAGCCGGAGGACATGGAGAAACACTGAAGCTTTCTTT. It specifies CASSRRTWRNTEAFF.

On this clonotype itself: One end of the junction does not line up with germline, which may come from a read error. The chain combines TRBV10-3 with TRBJ1-5; D is ambiguous. This CDR3 has 13 residues. CDR1 and CDR2 (germline): ENHRY, SYGVKD. The CDR3 region is CAISEARNQPQDF. The DNA for the CDR3 is TGTGCCATCAGTGAAGCACGGAATCAGCCCCAGGATTTT.

As regards this clonotype: This may be a read error: a much more frequent sequence differs by one nucleotide. V usage is TRBV12-3 or TRBV12-4 and J usage is TRBJ2-1, with D possibly matching TRBD2 (6 bases). This CDR3 has 12 residues. V was pared by 6 bases and J by 8 bases, with 11 bases between. The CDR3 here is CASRTASDEQFF. The DNA for the CDR3 is TGTGCCAGCAGAACCGCTAGCGATGAGCAGTTCTTC.

This sequence joins TRBV6-2 or TRBV6-3 and TRBJ1-5; D possibly corresponds to TRBD1 (6 bases). V shed 3 bases and J shed 5 bases, with 14 bases lying between them. CDR1 and CDR2 from the germline V gene are MNHEY and SVGEGT. The CDR3 runs to 15 residues. CDR3 sequence (DNA): TGTGCCAGCAGTTATGACAGGCTCCCCGATCAGCCCCAGCATTTT. Translation gives CASSYDRLPDQPQHF.

About this clonotype itself: A read error may account for a junction end that differs from germline. This chain links TRBV6-5 with TRBJ2-7; D is unresolved. Germline loops: CDR1 MNHEY, CDR2 SVGAGI. CDR3 size: 15 residues. CDR3 in DNA: TGTGCCTGCAGTTACTCGAGGCGGAAGGCGGCCGAGCAGTACTTC. Amino acid sequence: CACSYSRRKAAEQYF.

For this clonotype: The junction does not match germline at one end; this may be a read error. The chain couples TRBV6-5 to TRBJ1-1; D is ambiguous. The CDR3 has 15 residues. Germline assignment: CDR1 MNHEY and CDR2 SVGAGI. This CDR3 is CASSQVKGCNTEGFF. Written as DNA, the CDR3 is TGTGCCAGCAGCCAGGTTAAGGGTTGCAACACTGAAGGTTTCTTT.

On this clonotype itself: One end of the junction is discordant with germline, which a read error may explain. The gene calls are TRBV6-5 and TRBJ2-5; D is unresolved. The CDR3 totals 12 residues. Germline CDR1 is MNHEY and CDR2 is SVGAGI. The CDR3 DNA follows: TGTGCCAGCGCCTCGGGCTGTGAGACCCAATACTTC. Amino acid sequence: CASASGCETQYF.

Points on this clonotype: The junction departs from the called germline gene at one end, perhaps through a read error. The chain is built from TRBV5-5 and TRBJ2-3; D is unresolved. Germline CDR1 reads SGHKS; CDR2 reads YYEKEE (reference sequence). The CDR3 spans 15 residues. The CDR3 sequence is CAGSRCGERLDTQYF. DNA of the CDR3: TGTGCCGGCAGCCGGTGCGGAGAGCGCCTAGATACGCAGTATTTT.